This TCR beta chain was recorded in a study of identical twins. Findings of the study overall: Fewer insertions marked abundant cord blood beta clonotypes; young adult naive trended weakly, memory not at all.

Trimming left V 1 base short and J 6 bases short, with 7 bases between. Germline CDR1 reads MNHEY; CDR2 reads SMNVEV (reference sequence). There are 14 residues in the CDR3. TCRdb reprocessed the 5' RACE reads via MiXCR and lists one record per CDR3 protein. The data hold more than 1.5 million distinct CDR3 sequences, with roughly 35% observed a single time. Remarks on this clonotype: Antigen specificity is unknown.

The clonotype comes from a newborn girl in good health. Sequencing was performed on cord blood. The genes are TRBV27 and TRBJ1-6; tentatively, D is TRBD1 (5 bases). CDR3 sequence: CASSLWGGNSPLHF. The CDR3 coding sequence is TGTGCCAGCAGTTTATGGGGCGGTAATTCACCCCTCCACTTT.